This is a list of T cell receptor beta chains from one sample in a study of T cell repertoires in cytomegalovirus infection. MiXCR, applied by TCRdb to the reads, yields one record per CDR3 protein. The sample has some 600,000 distinct CDR3 sequences; more than 20% are singletons. Sample: CD8+ T cells from PBMCs. The source of these receptors is a human donor in good health (CMV status not recorded). Some clones in this sample may be carry-over from other donors' samples. The CDR3 runs from the conserved cysteine through the conserved F or W. D genes are given only for firm matches. Where a row states a size, it is once, few, many or the class of an expanded clone; other rows omit it.

size	V	J	D	DNA	CDR3
few	TRBV6-2/TRBV6-3	TRBJ2-3	.	TGTGCCAGCAGTCAGGGAAGGGCAGATACGCAGTATTTT	CASSQGRADTQYF
many	TRBV7-9	TRBJ2-1	TRBD2	TGTGCCAGCAGCTTCCGGACTAGCGGGGGAATGAATGAGCAGTTCTTC	CASSFRTSGGMNEQFF
.	TRBV12-3/TRBV12-4	TRBJ2-2	TRBD2	TGTGCCAGCCGCGCTTCTGGGGGGGGAACCGGGGAGCTGTTTTTT	CASRASGGGTGELFF
many	TRBV7-2	TRBJ2-3	.	TGTGCCAGCAGCTTATCACCTGGTTGGCAGCTTAACACAGATACGCAGTATTTT	CASSLSPGWQLNTDTQYF
.	TRBV2	TRBJ2-7	.	TGTGCCAGCAGAGGTCGGTTTGGCTACGAGCAGTACTTC	CASRGRFGYEQYF
few	TRBV10-3	TRBJ2-6	.	TGTGCCATCAGCTACATGGACAGAGGTAAAGGGGCCAACGTCCTGACTTTC	CAISYMDRGKGANVLTF
few	TRBV12-3/TRBV12-4	TRBJ1-5	TRBD1	TGTGCCAGCAGCCCGACAGGGAACGGAAATCAGCCCCAGCATTTT	CASSPTGNGNQPQHF
many	TRBV7-2	TRBJ2-3	.	TGTGCCAGCAGCTTTAGCGCAGATACGCAGTATTTT	CASSFSADTQYF
many	TRBV28	TRBJ2-5	.	TGTGCCAGCAGTTTATGTCCATGCTGGGGAGAGACCCAGTACTTC	CASSLCPCWGETQYF
.	TRBV12-5	TRBJ2-3	TRBD2	TGTGCTAGTGGTTTGACCGGACTAGCGGGGGGCCTAGGCACAGATACGCAGTATTTT	CASGLTGLAGGLGTDTQYF
many	TRBV25-1	TRBJ1-1	.	TGTGCCAGCAGTAGGAGGGGAACCCGGAGCACTGAAGCTTTCTTT	CASSRRGTRSTEAFF
.	TRBV4-1	TRBJ1-2	TRBD1	TGCGCCAGCAGCCAAGAAGCCAGGGGGCACGGCTACACCTTC	CASSQEARGHGYTF
few	TRBV28	TRBJ2-5	.	TGTGCCAGCAGTTTAAGTGCGGAGTACCAAGAGACCCAGTACTTC	CASSLSAEYQETQYF
few	TRBV29-1	TRBJ2-3	TRBD2	TGCAGCACCCCTCGGTGGGGCGGGGGATACACAGATACGCAGTATTTT	CSTPRWGGGYTDTQYF
.	TRBV24-1	TRBJ2-1	.	TGTGCCACCAGTGATCTAAATGAGCAGTTCTTC	CATSDLNEQFF
.	TRBV6-2/TRBV6-3	TRBJ2-6	TRBD1	TGTGCCAGCACCCAAGACAGGGTCTCTGGGGCCAACGTCCTGACTTTC	CASTQDRVSGANVLTF
.	TRBV7-8	TRBJ2-3	TRBD1	TGTGCCAGCAGCTTAAATCAGCAAGGGGGCTACACAGATACGCAGTATTTT	CASSLNQQGGYTDTQYF
.	TRBV4-3	TRBJ1-5	.	TGCGCCAGCAGCCAAGAGTACCCCGGGGACCAGCCCCAGCATTTT	CASSQEYPGDQPQHF
.	TRBV7-2	TRBJ2-2	TRBD2	TGTGCCAGCAGCTTGGGACTAGCGGGGATATTGGCCGGGGAGCTGTTTTTT	CASSLGLAGILAGELFF
.	TRBV20-1	TRBJ2-3	TRBD2	TGCAGTGCAACTAGCGGGGAACTGGATACGCAGTATTTT	CSATSGELDTQYF
.	TRBV6-2/TRBV6-3	TRBJ2-7	.	TGTGCCAGCAGATACTCCGGGGGAACCTACGAGCAGTACTTC	CASRYSGGTYEQYF
.	TRBV12-3/TRBV12-4	TRBJ2-7	TRBD1	TGTGCCAGCAGTAAACATACCTGGGGACAGGGGGTGTTGTACGAGCAGTACTTC	CASSKHTWGQGVLYEQYF
few	TRBV6-2/TRBV6-3	TRBJ1-1	.	TGTGCCAGCAGTTACCCGGACATGAACACTGAAGCTTTCTTT	CASSYPDMNTEAFF
many	TRBV7-8	TRBJ1-2	.	TGTGCCAGCAGCTCTGCCGGGGGCCCGAGGTCCTATGGCTACACCTTC	CASSSAGGPRSYGYTF
few	TRBV20-1	TRBJ1-2	.	TGCAGTGCTAGCCCCTTAGGGACGATCTACGGCGCGGGTGGCTACACCTTC	CSASPLGTIYGAGGYTF
few	TRBV15	TRBJ2-1	TRBD2	TGTGCCACCAGCTCGCGCGGGGGGTCCAATGAGCAGTTCTTC	CATSSRGGSNEQFF
many	TRBV2	TRBJ1-4	TRBD1	TGTGCCACCGACAGGGTTCAAAAAGATGAAAAACTGTTTTTT	CATDRVQKDEKLFF
few	TRBV7-9	TRBJ1-1	.	TGTGCCAGCAGCCTCAGCCCCGGGAAGGGCACTGAAGCTTTCTTT	CASSLSPGKGTEAFF
many	TRBV12-3/TRBV12-4	TRBJ2-1	.	TGTGCCAGCAGACACGGGACCGAGTACAATGAGCAGTTCTTC	CASRHGTEYNEQFF
.	TRBV7-9	TRBJ2-1	.	TGTGCCAGCAGCTGGGCCCTCGAAAATGAGCAGTTCTTC	CASSWALENEQFF
many	TRBV7-8	TRBJ2-1	.	TGTGCCAGCAGCTTATGGCCCCTCGATGAGCAGTTCTTC	CASSLWPLDEQFF
.	TRBV2	TRBJ2-1	.	TGTGCCAGCACTCCGACTCAGAGCTCCTACAATAAGCAGTTCTTC	CASTPTQSSYNKQFF
.	TRBV27	TRBJ2-3	TRBD2	TGTGCCAGCAGCCAGCGGGGGGGCCCAGATACGCAGTATTTT	CASSQRGGPDTQYF
few	TRBV7-9	TRBJ1-1	.	TGTGCCAGCAGCGGAGAAAAGGGTTATTCAAGGAACACTGAAGCTTTCTTT	CASSGEKGYSRNTEAFF
.	TRBV6-2/TRBV6-3	TRBJ1-1	.	TGTGCCAGCAGCGCGGACCACCGCCGGGCTGAAGCTTTCTTT	CASSADHRRAEAFF
many	TRBV12-5	TRBJ2-7	TRBD1	TGTGCTAGTGGTTTGACCCCCGGGACAGGGGGATACGAGCAGTACTTC	CASGLTPGTGGYEQYF
.	TRBV7-2	TRBJ1-4	.	TGTGCCAGCAGCTTAGTTCGGGGCGCTGGTTTTGAAAAACTGTTTTTT	CASSLVRGAGFEKLFF
few	TRBV28	TRBJ2-1	.	TGTGCCAGCAGTTTATCCCGCGGGGACTCCTACAATGAGCAGTTCTTC	CASSLSRGDSYNEQFF
few	TRBV6-2/TRBV6-3	TRBJ2-1	.	TGTGCCAGCACCATCAACGGGGGAAATGAGCAGTTCTTC	CASTINGGNEQFF
many	TRBV7-6	TRBJ2-2	.	TGTGCCAGCAGCTTAACCGGGGGCCAGGCCGGGGAGCTGTTTTTT	CASSLTGGQAGELFF
few	TRBV20-1	TRBJ1-5	TRBD1	TGCAGTGCTAGTGGGCCCCAGGGGGACCTCAATCAGCCCCAGCATTTT	CSASGPQGDLNQPQHF
.	TRBV20-1	TRBJ2-5	TRBD2	TGCAGTGCTCCCTTTAGGGAGGGTCAAGAGACCCAGTACTTC	CSAPFREGQETQYF
.	TRBV27	TRBJ2-5	TRBD2	TGTGCCAGTAGAAAGCTGGAGGTAGCGGGGGTGTCTGAGACCCAGTACTTC	CASRKLEVAGVSETQYF
many	TRBV7-9	TRBJ1-1	TRBD1	TGTGCCAGCAGCGTAGGAACAGGGGACACTGAAGCTTTCTTT	CASSVGTGDTEAFF
.	TRBV9	TRBJ1-1	.	TGTGCCAGCAGCCCAAGGACAATTAACACTGAAGCTTTCTTT	CASSPRTINTEAFF
.	TRBV9	TRBJ1-1	.	TGTGCCAGCAGCGTAGACGGAGGTGTGAACACTGAAGCTTTCTTT	CASSVDGGVNTEAFF
many	TRBV7-2	TRBJ2-1	.	TGTGCCAGCAGCTTGAAATCAACTAGCCTTGATGAGCAGTTCTTC	CASSLKSTSLDEQFF
.	TRBV15	TRBJ2-3	TRBD2	TGTACCACGAGGACTAGCGGATACGCTTTCACAGATACGCAGTATTTT	CTTRTSGYAFTDTQYF
few	TRBV20-1	TRBJ2-7	.	TGCAGTGCCCCAGGGACTGGCGGGGCCTACTACGAGCAGTACTTC	CSAPGTGGAYYEQYF
few	TRBV29-1	TRBJ2-1	.	TGCAGCGTCGAGGTCCCGCTTTACAATGAGCAGTTCTTC	CSVEVPLYNEQFF
few	TRBV12-3/TRBV12-4	TRBJ2-4	.	TGTGCCAGCAGCTCGACAGAAGGGGCCAAAAACATTCAGTACTTC	CASSSTEGAKNIQYF
few	TRBV7-9	TRBJ1-1	TRBD1	TGTGCCAGCAGCTACCCAGGGGGCAGAGACACTGAAGCTTTCTTT	CASSYPGGRDTEAFF
few	TRBV6-1	TRBJ1-1	TRBD1	TGTGCCAGCAGTGACGGGGGACAGGGGACCTCTCAAGCTTTCTTT	CASSDGGQGTSQAFF
many	TRBV28	TRBJ2-1	TRBD2	TGTGCCAGCAGCCCGGGACTAGCGGGGGGAGGCCCCTACAATGAGCAGTTCTTC	CASSPGLAGGGPYNEQFF
few	TRBV19	TRBJ2-2	.	TGTGCCAGTAGCCTGCAGGGGGAGGCGAACACCGGGGAGCTGTTTTTT	CASSLQGEANTGELFF
.	TRBV25-1	TRBJ1-2	.	TGTGCCAGCACCAGATCGGGGTCTTACTATGGCTACACCTTC	CASTRSGSYYGYTF
.	TRBV7-6	TRBJ2-1	TRBD2	TGTGCCAGCAGCTCCATAGGTGGGGGGGTATCGAGCTCCTACAATGAGCAGTTCTTC	CASSSIGGGVSSSYNEQFF
.	TRBV29-1	TRBJ1-1	.	TGCAGCGTTTTGACCTACATGAACACTGAAGCTTTCTTT	CSVLTYMNTEAFF